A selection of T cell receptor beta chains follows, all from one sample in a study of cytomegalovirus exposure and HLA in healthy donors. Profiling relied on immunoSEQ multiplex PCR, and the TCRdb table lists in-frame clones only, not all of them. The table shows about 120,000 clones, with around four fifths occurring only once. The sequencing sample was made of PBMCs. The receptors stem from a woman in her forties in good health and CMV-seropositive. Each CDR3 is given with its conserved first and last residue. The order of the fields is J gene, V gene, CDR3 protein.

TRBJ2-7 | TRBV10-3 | CAISGQGLGEQYF
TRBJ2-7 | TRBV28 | CASSPNRGPYEQYF
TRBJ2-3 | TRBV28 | CASMTSGRWPDTQYF
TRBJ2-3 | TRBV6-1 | CASSFGTGVTDTQYF
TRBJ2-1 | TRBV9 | CASSNRDYNEQFF
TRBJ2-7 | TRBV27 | CASSPGLAGTSEQYF
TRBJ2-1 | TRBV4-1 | CASRIPGNEQFF
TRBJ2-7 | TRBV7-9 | CASSSPDSSYEQYF
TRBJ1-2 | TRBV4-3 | CASSHLYGTGDGYTF
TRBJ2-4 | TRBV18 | CASSNRDRLAKNIQYF
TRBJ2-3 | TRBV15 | CATSRETSGSTDTQYF